Presented here are 13 T cell receptor beta chains from one specimen sequenced in a study of early T cells in non-severe SARS-CoV-2 infection. MiXCR, applied by TCRdb to the 5' RACE reads, yields one record per CDR3 protein. The table lists about 58,000 distinct CDR3 sequences, 12% of them singletons. The sequencing used whole blood, collected at baseline. Receptor source: an adult who was a healthcare worker with PCR-confirmed SARS-CoV-2 infection or an uninfected control (not recorded which). The donor label of this sample is uncertain.

At least ten counts were recorded for this clonotype. Written as DNA, the CDR3 is TGTGCCAGCAGGCCAGGGGAAGATACGCAGTATTTT. Translating it yields CASRPGEDTQYF. This chain links TRBV28 with TRBJ2-3; a possible D gene is TRBD1 (6 bases). With 6 bases removed from V and 5 bases from J, the gap between germline ends came to 9 bases. This CDR3 has 12 amino acids. Germline loops: CDR1 MDHEN, CDR2 SYDVKM.

This chain uses TRBV3-1 with TRBJ1-1; D remains unclear. The CDR3 consists of 12 residues. Germline CDR1 and CDR2: LGHDT and YNNKEL (reference sequence). Trimming stripped 0 bases from V and 8 bases from J, with 7 bases between. The CDR3 region has the DNA TGTGCCAGCAGCCAAGACCGTAGAGAAGCTTTCTTT. This encodes CASSQDRREAFF.

This chain uses TRBV7-2 with TRBJ2-7; the D gene is possibly TRBD2 (6 bases). Trimming shortened V by 5 bases and J by 3 bases, and 20 bases separated the two germline ends. The CDR3 has 16 residues. Germline lookup yields CDR1 SGHTA and CDR2 FQGNSA. CDR3: CASSLSAGNLNYEQYV. CDR3 coding DNA: TGTGCCAGCAGCCTCTCGGCGGGGAATCTTAACTACGAGCAGTACGTC.

The chain combines TRBV7-9 with TRBJ1-1; D unresolved. The CDR3 totals 13 residues. Germline V CDR1 and CDR2: SEHNR, FQNEAQ (reference sequence). Trimming stripped 1 base from V and 11 bases from J, with 14 bases between. CDR3 loop: CASSLERTNRAFF. CDR3 nucleotides: TGTGCCAGCAGCTTAGAAAGAACAAATCGGGCTTTCTTT.

This chain uses TRBV19 with TRBJ1-2; TRBD1 matches 8 bases. V was clipped by 4 bases and J by 6 bases; unmatched bases: 4. Germline V gene sequence: CDR1 LNHDA, CDR2 SQIVND (reference sequence). CDR3 length: 13 amino acids. Here the CDR3 reads CASSTGQGDGYTF. Written as DNA, the CDR3 is TGTGCCAGTAGTACCGGACAGGGAGATGGCTACACCTTC.

This clonotype showed up just a few times. The rearrangement links TRBV6-4 to TRBJ2-1; 10 bases fit TRBD2. The V segment lost 6 bases and the J segment 13 bases; nucleotides outside the gene matches: 12. CDR1 and CDR2 from the germline V gene are MRHNA and SNTAGT. The CDR3 is 14 residues long. CDR3 sequence reads: CASSEGSGGIHQFF. CDR3 DNA sequence: TGTGCCAGCAGCGAGGGTAGCGGGGGGATCCACCAGTTCTTC.

This clonotype occurred a few times. The rearrangement joins TRBV2 to TRBJ2-1; a possible D gene is TRBD2 (5 bases). The V end was cut by 5 bases, the J end by 2 bases, with 13 bases between. The CDR3 runs to 15 residues. CDR1 and CDR2 from the germline V gene are SNHLY and FYNNEI. The CDR3 DNA sequence: TGTGCCAGCAGTACTGAGGGTCTACCCTACAATGAGCAGTTCTTC. Its translation is CASSTEGLPYNEQFF.

The chain couples TRBV18 to TRBJ1-5; D is unresolved. CDR1 KGHSH and CDR2 LQKENI come from the germline V gene. The CDR3 loop spans 14 amino acids. Between the trimmed V and J ends, which lost 3 bases and 2 bases, there was a span of 8 bases. CDR3 loop: CASSPNSGNQPQHF. For the CDR3, the DNA is TGTGCCAGCTCACCGAATAGCGGCAATCAGCCCCAGCATTTT.

The CDR3 nucleotides are TGCGCCAGCAGCCAAGTAACAGGCGCCTCTGGGGCCAACGTCCTGACTTTC. This codes for CASSQVTGASGANVLTF. This chain joins TRBV4-1 and TRBJ2-6; a possible D gene is TRBD1 (5 bases). This CDR3 region has 17 residues. The V end was cut by 1 base, the J end by 0 bases, with 10 bases between. Germline V gene lookup returns CDR1 MGHRA and CDR2 YSYEKL.

The chain's CDR3 is CASSYGQGTEAFF. The CDR3 DNA is TGCGCCAGCAGCTATGGACAGGGCACTGAAGCTTTCTTT. This chain uses TRBV5-1 with TRBJ1-1, with 8 positions matching TRBD1. Germline V gene sequence: CDR1 SGHRS, CDR2 YFSETQ. The J segment lost 4 bases and the V segment lost 3 bases, leaving 2 bases of the junction unmatched. This CDR3 is 13 amino acids long. Drawing the rest from reference TRBV5-1 and TRBJ1-1, the complete variable domain is KAGVTQTPRYLIKTRGQQVTLSCSPISGHRSVSWYQQTPGQGLQFLFEYFSETQRNKGNFPGRFSGRQFSNSRSEMNVSTLELGDSALYLCASSYGQGTEAFFGQGTRLTVV.

There are a few counts of this clonotype. The rearrangement joins TRBV19 to TRBJ2-2; D is perhaps TRBD1 (6 bases). The germline V gene has CDR1 LNHDA and CDR2 SQIVND (reference sequence). V shed 7 bases and J shed 7 bases, with 13 bases lying between them. The CDR3 runs 13 residues. CDR3 amino acids: CASKKTGIGELFF. CDR3 nucleotide sequence: TGTGCCAGTAAGAAGACAGGTATCGGGGAGCTGTTTTTT.

The chain employs TRBV4-2 and TRBJ1-2; TRBD1 matches at 8 bases. Unmatched junction bases numbered 1, after V lost 4 bases and J lost 3 bases. CDR1 is LGHNA, CDR2 YNFKEQ, per germline. This CDR3 is 13 amino acids long. The CDR3 loop is CASSRGQDYGYTF. In nucleotides, the CDR3 is TGTGCCAGCAGCCGGGGACAGGACTATGGCTACACCTTC.

This chain connects TRBV5-6 to TRBJ2-7; 9 bases map to TRBD1. CDR1 and CDR2 from the germline V gene are SGHDT and YYEEEE. The CDR3 has 14 residues. The ends lost 0 bases at V and 5 bases at J; junction bases unmatched: 3. CDR3: CASSLDRGHHEQYV. For the CDR3, the DNA is TGTGCCAGCAGCTTGGACAGGGGGCATCACGAGCAGTACGTC.